A single sample is the source of the 16 T cell receptor beta chains below, sequenced in a study of T cells in Graves' hyperthyroidism and ophthalmopathy. The TCR beta CDR3 regions underwent amplification using RNA transcripts as the source. The HTBI primer set was used in a first-round RT-PCR of the TCR CDR3. TCRdb re-called the multiplex PCR reads with MiXCR, one entry per CDR3 protein. The sample includes roughly 400,000 distinct CDR3 sequences, roughly an eighth of them seen just once. Sequencing used blood. These receptors were collected from a man in his fifties or sixties with Graves' ophthalmopathy.

The V gene is TRBV11-3, the J gene TRBJ2-1; D is undetermined. CDR3 length equals 13 residues. Germline loops: CDR1 SGHNT, CDR2 YENEEA. V lost 1 base and J lost 7, with 8 bases in between. The CDR3 nucleotides are TGTGCCAGCAGCTTAGGTAGGGCGAATGAGCAGTTCTTC. This codes for CASSLGRANEQFF.

This clonotype was seen ten or more times. This sequence joins TRBV3-1 and TRBJ1-2, with 7 bases fitting TRBD1. Losses at the gene ends were 3 bases for V and 2 bases for J; bases not matched to a gene: 3. The germline V gene encodes CDR1 LGHDT and CDR2 YNNKEL (reference sequence). This CDR3 has 14 amino acids. The CDR3 here is CASSHDRANYGYTF. As DNA, the CDR3 is TGTGCCAGCAGCCACGACAGGGCGAACTATGGCTACACCTTC.

This clonotype was counted a few times. DNA of the CDR3: TGTGCCAGCAGCTTTAGCGGGAGAGGCACAGATACGCAGTATTTT. This codes for CASSFSGRGTDTQYF. The chain combines TRBV6-2 or TRBV6-3 with TRBJ2-3, with 9 nucleotides matching TRBD2. Per the germline V gene, CDR1 is MNHEY and CDR2 is SVGEGT. The CDR3 has 15 amino acids. With V trimmed by 6 bases and J by 1 base, 5 bases remained unmatched.

This clonotype was seen repeatedly, ten times or more. The gene calls are TRBV10-3 and TRBJ1-3; 7 nucleotides line up with TRBD1. The CDR3 loop spans 16 amino acids. From germline, CDR1 is ENHRY and CDR2 SYGVKD. The junction had 16 bases not matched to a gene; V was cut back by 6 bases and J by 8 bases. CDR3 protein: CAIRTRDREHGDTIYF. CDR3 nucleotides: TGTGCCATCAGGACCCGCGACAGGGAGCACGGGGACACCATATATTTT.

This clonotype was counted many times. The chain has TRBV12-3 or TRBV12-4 and TRBJ2-1; 7 nucleotides line up with TRBD1. After removal of 7 bases from V and 8 bases from J, the junction contained 11 bases not matched to a gene. The CDR3 is made up of 14 amino acids. The CDR3 bases are TGTGCCAGCAAAAACAGGGAGACAGGGCATGAGCAGTTCTTC. This gives the protein CASKNRETGHEQFF.

This clonotype was counted ten times or more. This rearrangement joins TRBV11-1 to TRBJ2-7; D might be TRBD1 or TRBD2, each matching 7 bases. Per the germline V gene, CDR1 is SGHAT and CDR2 is FQDESV (reference sequence). V lost 4 bases to trimming and J lost 2 bases, with 15 bases between them. The CDR3 consists of 15 residues. The CDR3 DNA is TGTGCCAGCAGCTCAGGGGGGGCAGGAGCCTACGAGCAGTACTTC. Protein: CASSSGGAGAYEQYF.

In DNA form, the CDR3 reads TGTGCCAGCAGTCTAGAGAGGGGTAGGAGCTCCTACAATGAGCAGTTCTTC. Protein: CASSLERGRSSYNEQFF. The chain joins TRBV3-1 to TRBJ2-1; D may correspond to TRBD1 or TRBD2 (5 bases each). This CDR3 has 17 amino acids. The germline V gene has CDR1 LGHDT and CDR2 YNNKEL (reference sequence). Between the trimmed V and J ends, which lost 6 bases and 0 bases, there was a span of 18 bases.

There are a few counts of this clonotype. The J gene is TRBJ2-6, the V gene TRBV12-3 or TRBV12-4; no reliable D call. The CDR3 is 17 amino acids. V lost 0 bases and J lost 0, with 9 bases in between. CDR3: CASSLAKGFSGANVLTF. The CDR3 DNA sequence: TGTGCCAGCAGTTTAGCGAAGGGTTTCTCTGGGGCCAACGTCCTGACTTTC.

This clonotype was picked up many times. The chain combines TRBV19 with TRBJ2-1; the match to TRBD2 covers 10 bases. Per germline, CDR1 LNHDA and CDR2 SQIVND (reference sequence). The CDR3 covers 17 residues. V trimming: 6 bases; J trimming: 3 bases; junction bases outside the gene matches: 11. This CDR3 reads CASSFPFLAGGYNEQFF. The CDR3 nucleotides are TGTGCCAGTAGCTTCCCTTTTTTAGCGGGGGGCTACAATGAGCAGTTCTTC. The whole variable domain, filled in from reference TRBV19 and TRBJ2-1, reads DGGITQSPKYLFRKEGQNVTLSCEQNLNHDAMYWYRQDPGQGLRLIYYSQIVNDFQKGDIAEGYSVSREKKESFPLTVTSAQKNPTAFYLCASSFPFLAGGYNEQFFGPGTRLTVL.

V and J are TRBV6-1 and TRBJ1-4; 10 positions match TRBD1. Germline CDR1 and CDR2: MNHNS and SASEGT. V trimming: 4 bases; J trimming: 4 bases; junction bases outside the gene matches: 3. The CDR3 totals 15 residues. CDR3 amino acids: CASSAGTGVNEKLFF. The CDR3 coding sequence is TGTGCCAGCAGTGCCGGGACAGGGGTTAATGAAAAACTGTTTTTT.

This clonotype showed up just a few times. This chain joins TRBV12-3 or TRBV12-4 and TRBJ2-1; no reliable D call. V was pared by 2 bases and J by 9 bases, with 8 bases between. This CDR3 comprises 12 residues. This chain's CDR3 is CASSLLRTEQFF. The DNA of the CDR3 is TGTGCCAGCAGTTTACTCCGGACTGAGCAGTTCTTC.

This clonotype was counted a few times. The rearrangement uses TRBV18 and TRBJ2-2, with D possibly TRBD2 on 6 matching bases. From germline, CDR1 is KGHSH and CDR2 LQKENI. V lost 6 bases to trimming and J lost 2 bases, with 16 bases between them. The CDR3 runs 16 residues. The CDR3: CASSPGTSINTGELFF. The CDR3 DNA is TGTGCCAGCTCTCCCGGGACTTCCATTAACACCGGGGAGCTGTTTTTT.

The chain combines TRBV11-2 with TRBJ2-3; D is perhaps TRBD1 (6 bases). Germline V gene sequence: CDR1 SGHAT, CDR2 FQNNGV. The length of the CDR3 is 17 residues. Between the trimmed V and J ends, which lost 1 base and 2 bases, there was a span of 16 bases. The CDR3 reads CASSLAGTQAITDTQYF. As DNA, the CDR3 is TGTGCCAGCAGCTTAGCCGGGACACAAGCTATCACAGATACGCAGTATTTT.

This clonotype was seen at least ten times. This chain uses TRBV20-1 with TRBJ2-7, with 13 bases fitting TRBD2. Germline V gene data show CDR1 as DFQATT and CDR2 as SNEGSKA (reference sequence). V trimming: 1 base; J trimming: 0 bases; junction bases outside the gene matches: 3. This CDR3 has 16 residues. CDR3: CSARGTSGRLSYEQYF. The CDR3 region has the DNA TGCAGTGCTAGAGGGACTAGCGGGAGACTCTCCTACGAGCAGTACTTC.

This clonotype was seen ten or more times. The chain carries TRBV11-2 and TRBJ1-2; TRBD1 agrees at 9 bases. With V trimmed by 5 bases and J by 2 bases, 6 bases remained unmatched. Germline CDR1 is SGHAT and CDR2 is FQNNGV. This CDR3 spans 15 amino acids. CDR3 sequence (DNA): TGTGCCAGCAGCCGACTACAGGGGGCAAACTATGGCTACACCTTC. As protein: CASSRLQGANYGYTF.

There are many counts of this clonotype. This rearrangement joins TRBV2 to TRBJ1-5; D gene uncertain. The CDR3 covers 13 residues. Looked up from germline, CDR1 is SNHLY and CDR2 is FYNNEI. V was clipped by 7 bases and J by 3 bases, with 10 bases between them. The CDR3 sequence is CASNEGPNQPQHF. In nucleotides, the CDR3 is TGTGCCAGCAACGAAGGACCCAATCAGCCCCAGCATTTT.